The 24 T cell receptor beta chains listed next were all sequenced from one sample in a study of T cell changes during pregnancy in multiple sclerosis. Using immunoSEQ multiplex PCR, the repertoire was profiled, and TCRdb retains in-frame clones only, with some absent. Of tens of thousands of clones listed, around 90% were seen once; the top ten hold around 0.49%. The material sequenced was CD4+ T cells from peripheral blood mononuclear cells, taken in the third trimester of pregnancy. These receptor sequences come from a female donor with multiple sclerosis, enrolled in a pregnancy study.

The chain joins TRBV5-4 to TRBJ2-7; perhaps TRBD2 as D (6 bases). The V and J ends lost 4 bases and 2 bases respectively, with 19 bases between them. The CDR3 totals 16 residues. CDR1 SGHNT and CDR2 YYREEE come from the germline V gene (reference sequence). As DNA, the CDR3 is TGTGCCAGCAGCCTTCCCGGGAGTACCGGGGCCTACGAGCAGTACTTC. Protein product: CASSLPGSTGAYEQYF. Drawing the rest from reference TRBV5-4 and TRBJ2-7, the complete variable domain is ETGVTQSPTHLIKTRGQQVTLRCSSQSGHNTVSWYQQALGQGPQFIFQYYREEENGRGNFPPRFSGLQFPNYSSELNVNALELDDSALYLCASSLPGSTGAYEQYFGPGTRLTVT.

The chain is built from TRBV19 and TRBJ1-2, with D uncertain. The germline V gene encodes CDR1 LNHDA and CDR2 SQIVND (reference sequence). Trimming took 9 bases from V and 6 from J, leaving 14 bases between them. The CDR3 has 12 residues. Here the CDR3 DNA reads TGTGCCAGCAGTGTGAGGGTCCATGGCTACACCTTC. Its translation is CASSVRVHGYTF. The entire variable domain, with the rest obtained from reference TRBV19 and TRBJ1-2, is as follows: DGGITQSPKYLFRKEGQNVTLSCEQNLNHDAMYWYRQDPGQGLRLIYYSQIVNDFQKGDIAEGYSVSREKKESFPLTVTSAQKNPTAFYLCASSVRVHGYTFGSGTRLTVV.

The chain is built from TRBV5-6 and TRBJ1-1; D not resolved. The CDR3 length is 14 residues. The germline V gene encodes CDR1 SGHDT and CDR2 YYEEEE. V lost 3 bases and J lost 0, with 9 bases in between. CDR3 loop: CASSYLTMNTEAFF. CDR3 bases: TGTGCCAGCAGCTATCTGACTATGAACACTGAAGCTTTCTTT.

This chain links TRBV6-6 with TRBJ2-7; possible D gene TRBD1, 5 bases. The ends were cut back, 5 bases at V and 5 bases at J, with 16 bases in the middle. Germline V gene data show CDR1 as MNHNY and CDR2 as SVGAGI (reference sequence). The CDR3 extends over 14 amino acids. The CDR3 DNA sequence: TGTGCCAGCAGTCTTAACGCCGTAGGGGACGAGCAGTACTTC. Its protein product is CASSLNAVGDEQYF.

V usage is TRBV9 and J usage is TRBJ2-1; 10 bases map to TRBD2. The CDR3 spans 21 residues. The V segment lost 2 bases and the J segment 0 bases; nucleotides outside the gene matches: 17. Germline V CDR1 and CDR2: SGDLS, YYNGEE. CDR3 sequence (DNA): TGTGCCAGCAGCGTCGTCGAACTAGCGGGGTTGAGCAGGAGCTCCTACAATGAGCAGTTCTTC. It encodes CASSVVELAGLSRSSYNEQFF.

The chain couples TRBV19 to TRBJ1-4; no firm D call. Per germline, CDR1 LNHDA and CDR2 SQIVND (reference sequence). Trimming removed 0 bases from V and 8 bases from J, with 7 bases in between. The CDR3 runs 13 residues. The CDR3 is CASSIDREEKLFF. The CDR3 DNA is TGTGCCAGTAGTATAGATCGAGAGGAAAAACTGTTTTTT.

V gene TRBV10-2 combines with J gene TRBJ2-7; TRBD2 agrees at 13 bases. Trimming removed 8 bases from V and 2 bases from J; junction bases left unmatched: 3. The V gene's germline CDR1 is WSHSY and CDR2 SAAADI. This CDR3 comprises 14 residues. The CDR3 here is CASGTSGGAYEQYF. CDR3 DNA: TGCGCCAGCGGAACTAGCGGGGGGGCCTACGAGCAGTACTTC.

The chain recombines TRBV21-1 with TRBJ1-2. TRBV21-1 is given as a pseudogene. This CDR3 is built from 12 residues. DNA for the CDR3: TGTGCCCCCTACGCGGGGGCTCGTGGCTACACCTTC. Translating it yields CAPYAGARGYTF.

J is TRBJ1-1 and V is TRBV19; TRBD1 aligns across 7 bases. From germline, CDR1 is LNHDA and CDR2 SQIVND (reference sequence). The V gene end was trimmed by 3 bases and the J gene end by 10 bases; junction bases not matched to a gene: 5. The CDR3 consists of 12 residues. In nucleotides, the CDR3 is TGTGCCAGTAGTATCACAGGGGCTGGAGCTTTCTTT. Translated: CASSITGAGAFF.

The CDR3 loop is CASSWTGDGYEQYF. The CDR3, as DNA: TGCGCCAGCAGCTGGACAGGGGACGGCTACGAGCAGTACTTC. This chain joins TRBV5-1 and TRBJ2-7; 9 bases fit TRBD1. The V and J ends lost 3 bases and 3 bases, in that order; junction bases with no gene match: 4. Germline loops: CDR1 SGHRS, CDR2 YFSETQ. The CDR3 consists of 14 residues.

The chain joins TRBV7-2 to TRBJ2-5; 7 bases are a match to TRBD1. The CDR3 has 15 residues. Looked up from germline, CDR1 is SGHTA and CDR2 is FQGNSA. With 5 bases clipped from V and 1 base from J, the junction kept 7 bases outside the gene matches. CDR3 sequence: CASSQRQGRQETQYF. In DNA, the CDR3 is TGTGCCAGCAGCCAAAGACAGGGCCGCCAAGAGACCCAGTACTTC.

This sequence joins TRBV19 and TRBJ1-2; TRBD1 matches 8 bases. Germline V gene sequence: CDR1 LNHDA, CDR2 SQIVND (reference sequence). The ends lost 6 bases at V and 5 bases at J; junction bases unmatched: 23. This CDR3 contains 19 residues. The CDR3 loop reads CASSVTGLFSLGQGYGYTF. The CDR3 DNA follows: TGTGCCAGTAGCGTTACCGGTCTGTTTTCGTTAGGACAGGGTTATGGCTACACCTTC.

Points on this clone: A read error may produce the germline difference seen at one junction end. The chain employs TRBV7-7 and TRBJ2-3; 9 bases are shared with TRBD2. The CDR3 extends over 14 amino acids. Germline V gives CDR1 SSHAT, CDR2 FNYEAQ (reference sequence). Here the CDR3 DNA reads TGTGCTAGCAGCTTGGGACTAGCCACAGATACGCAGTATTTT. It is translated as CASSLGLATDTQYF.

The chain employs TRBV5-4 and TRBJ2-1, with TRBD1 as a possible D gene (5 bases). From germline, CDR1 is SGHNT and CDR2 YYREEE (reference sequence). The CDR3 contains 13 residues. The V end lost 6 bases, the J end lost 2 bases, and 9 bases lay between the germline ends. CDR3 in DNA: TGTGCCAGCATAGGGGAAGCCTACAATGAGCAGTTCTTC. The encoded protein is CASIGEAYNEQFF.

V gene TRBV19 combines with J gene TRBJ2-1, with 11 bases aligning to TRBD2. The CDR3 sequence is 16 residues long. V lost 3 bases to trimming and J lost 5 bases; unmatched junction nucleotides: 6. Germline assignment: CDR1 LNHDA and CDR2 SQIVND (reference sequence). CDR3 in DNA: TGTGCCAGTAGTATGGGGCTAGCGGGGGGCGACAATGAGCAGTTCTTC. Residues: CASSMGLAGGDNEQFF. The full variable domain, its missing parts supplied by reference TRBV19 and TRBJ2-1, is DGGITQSPKYLFRKEGQNVTLSCEQNLNHDAMYWYRQDPGQGLRLIYYSQIVNDFQKGDIAEGYSVSREKKESFPLTVTSAQKNPTAFYLCASSMGLAGGDNEQFFGPGTRLTVL.

This chain joins TRBV18 and TRBJ2-7, with 9 bases fitting TRBD2. V lost 1 base to trimming and J lost 7 bases; unmatched junction nucleotides: 8. Germline CDR1 is KGHSH and CDR2 is LQKENI. This CDR3 has 15 residues. CDR3 coding DNA: TGTGCCAGCTCACCACTGGCAGCGGGGGGTGAGGAGCAGTACTTC. It encodes CASSPLAAGGEEQYF.

This sequence joins TRBV7-3 and TRBJ1-2; TRBD1 aligns across 10 bases. Looked up from germline, CDR1 is SGHTA and CDR2 is FQGTGA. Germline trimming cut 4 bases from V and 4 bases from J; bases unmatched to any gene: 0. There are 13 residues in the CDR3. This CDR3 reads CASSWTGGYGYTF. The CDR3 nucleotides are TGTGCCAGCAGCTGGACAGGGGGCTATGGCTACACCTTC.

V is TRBV5-1 and J is TRBJ1-1; 7 bases fit TRBD1. After removal of 4 bases from V and 1 base from J, the junction contained 4 bases not matched to a gene. The CDR3 contains 14 residues. Germline CDR1 SGHRS, CDR2 YFSETQ. The chain's CDR3 is CASSVRDRNTEAFF. Written as DNA, the CDR3 is TGCGCCAGCAGCGTCCGGGACAGGAACACTGAAGCTTTCTTT.

J is TRBJ2-3 and V is TRBV7-2, with a possible D match to TRBD2 (5 bases). The CDR3 contains 13 residues. V shed 1 base and J shed 5 bases, with 7 bases lying between them. Looked up from germline, CDR1 is SGHTA and CDR2 is FQGNSA. The CDR3 is CASSLDGIDTQYF. The CDR3 nucleotides read TGTGCCAGCAGCTTAGACGGGATAGATACGCAGTATTTT. Using reference TRBV7-2 and TRBJ2-3 for the parts outside the CDR3, the full variable domain is GAGVSQSPSNKVTEKGKDVELRCDPISGHTALYWYRQSLGQGLEFLIYFQGNSAPDKSGLPSDRFSAERTGGSVSTLTIQRTQQEDSAVYLCASSLDGIDTQYFGPGTRLTVL.

V gene TRBV7-9 combines with J gene TRBJ1-5; TRBD1 is a possible D gene (6 bases). The CDR3 is 15 amino acids. V lost 1 base, J lost 1 base, and 8 bases lay in between. CDR1 SEHNR and CDR2 FQNEAQ come from the germline V gene (reference sequence). This chain's CDR3 is CASSLGTASNQPQHF. Here the CDR3 DNA reads TGTGCCAGCAGCTTAGGGACAGCGAGCAATCAGCCCCAGCATTTT.

The chain combines TRBV11-3 with TRBJ2-2, with 9 positions matching TRBD1. The CDR3 covers 14 residues. Per the germline V gene, CDR1 is SGHNT and CDR2 is YENEEA. Losses at the gene ends were 3 bases for V and 6 bases for J; bases not matched to a gene: 2. The CDR3 sequence is CASSLGQGAGELFF. DNA for the CDR3: TGTGCCAGCAGCTTGGGACAGGGCGCCGGGGAGCTGTTTTTT.

This clone appeared a single time. V is TRBV5-4 and J is TRBJ1-6, with D perhaps TRBD1 (5 bases). The CDR3 contains 14 residues. The germline CDR1 and CDR2 sequences are SGHNT and YYREEE (reference sequence). Trimming took 0 bases from V and 8 from J, leaving 9 bases between them. The CDR3 nucleotides read TGTGCCAGCAGCTTGGGGGGGAGGTATTCACCCCTCCACTTT. It is translated as CASSLGGRYSPLHF.

The gene calls are TRBV21-1 and TRBJ1-2; the table assigns TRBD1, which was not confirmed against the DNA. TRBV21-1 is an annotated pseudogene. This CDR3 has 14 residues. In DNA form, the CDR3 reads TGTGCCAGCAAGGGACAGGCGTTTAACTATGGCTACACCTTC. This encodes CASKGQAFNYGYTF.

J is TRBJ1-4 and V is TRBV11-3, with no clear D. The germline CDR1 and CDR2 sequences are SGHNT and YENEEA. V lost 2 bases and J lost 5, with 9 bases in between. The CDR3 sequence is 14 residues long. The CDR3 DNA reads as TGTGCCAGCAGCTTATCCCCCGAGAATGAAAAACTGTTTTTT. Its translation is CASSLSPENEKLFF.